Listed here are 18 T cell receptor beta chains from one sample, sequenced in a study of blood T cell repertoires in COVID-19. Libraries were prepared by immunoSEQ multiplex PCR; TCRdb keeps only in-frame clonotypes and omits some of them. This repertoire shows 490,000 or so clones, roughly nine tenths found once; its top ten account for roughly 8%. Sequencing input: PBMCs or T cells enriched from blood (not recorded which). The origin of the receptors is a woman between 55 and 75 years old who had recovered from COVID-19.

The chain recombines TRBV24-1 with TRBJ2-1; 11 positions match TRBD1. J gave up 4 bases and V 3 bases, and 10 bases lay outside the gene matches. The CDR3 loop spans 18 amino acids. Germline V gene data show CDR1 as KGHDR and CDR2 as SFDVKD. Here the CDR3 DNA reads TGTGCCACCAGTGATCCGCCCGGACAGGGGGCGGTTTACAATGAGCAGTTCTTC. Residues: CATSDPPGQGAVYNEQFF.

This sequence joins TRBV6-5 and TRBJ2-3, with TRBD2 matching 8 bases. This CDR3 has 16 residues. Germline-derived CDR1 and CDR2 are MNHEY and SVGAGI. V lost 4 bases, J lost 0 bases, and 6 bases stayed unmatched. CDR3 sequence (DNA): TGTGCCAGCAGTTCGGACGGCGGGGGGAGCACAGATACGCAGTATTTT. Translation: CASSSDGGGSTDTQYF.

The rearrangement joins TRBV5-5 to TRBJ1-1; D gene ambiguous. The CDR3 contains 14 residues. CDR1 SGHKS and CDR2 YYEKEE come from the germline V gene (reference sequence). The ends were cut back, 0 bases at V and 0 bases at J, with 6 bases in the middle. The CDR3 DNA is TGTGCCAGCAGCTTGGACGGTTTGAACACTGAAGCTTTCTTT. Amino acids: CASSLDGLNTEAFF.

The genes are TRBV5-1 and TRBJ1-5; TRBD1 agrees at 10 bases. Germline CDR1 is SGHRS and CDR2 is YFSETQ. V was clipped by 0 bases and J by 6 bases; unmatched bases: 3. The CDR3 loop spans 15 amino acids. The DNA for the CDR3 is TGCGCCAGCAGCTTGGGGGGGACAGGGGTTCAGCCCCAGCATTTT. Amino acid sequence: CASSLGGTGVQPQHF.

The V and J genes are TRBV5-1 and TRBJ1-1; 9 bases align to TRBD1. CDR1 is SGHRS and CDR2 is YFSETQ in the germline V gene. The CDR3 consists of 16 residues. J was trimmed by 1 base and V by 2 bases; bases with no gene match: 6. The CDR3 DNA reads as TGCGCCAGCAGCTTACAGGGGGCTACGGGGAACACTGAAGCTTTCTTT. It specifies CASSLQGATGNTEAFF.

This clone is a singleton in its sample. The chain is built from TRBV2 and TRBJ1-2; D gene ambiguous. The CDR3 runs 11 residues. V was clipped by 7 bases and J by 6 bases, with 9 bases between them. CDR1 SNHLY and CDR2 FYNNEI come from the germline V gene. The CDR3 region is CASTFPHGYTF. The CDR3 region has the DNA TGTGCCAGCACCTTCCCCCATGGCTACACCTTC.

The CDR3 here is CASSAGRGTNYGYTF. For the CDR3, the DNA is TGTGCCAGCAGCGCCGGCAGGGGAACTAACTATGGCTACACCTTC. The chain links TRBV7-2 to TRBJ1-2; possibly TRBD1 for D (6 bases). The germline V and J ends were trimmed by 5 bases and 0 bases, with 13 bases remaining between them. Looked up from germline, CDR1 is SGHTA and CDR2 is FQGNSA. There are 15 residues in the CDR3.

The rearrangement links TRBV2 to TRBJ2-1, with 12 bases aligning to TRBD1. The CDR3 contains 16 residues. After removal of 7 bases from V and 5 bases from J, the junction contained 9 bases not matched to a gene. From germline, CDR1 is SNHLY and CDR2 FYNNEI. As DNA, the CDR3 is TGTGCCAGCAACTTTCCGGGACAGGGGGCCCACAATGAGCAGTTCTTC. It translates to CASNFPGQGAHNEQFF. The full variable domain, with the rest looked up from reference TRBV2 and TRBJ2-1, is EPEVTQTPSHQVTQMGQEVILRCVPISNHLYFYWYRQILGQKVEFLVSFYNNEISEKSEIFDDQFSVERPDGSNFTLKIRSTKLEDSAMYFCASNFPGQGAHNEQFFGPGTRLTVL.

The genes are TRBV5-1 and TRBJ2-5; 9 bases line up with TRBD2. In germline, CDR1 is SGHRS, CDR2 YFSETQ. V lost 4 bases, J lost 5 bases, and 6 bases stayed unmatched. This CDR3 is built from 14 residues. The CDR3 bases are TGCGCCAGCAGCCCCGGCGGGGGGGAGGAGACCCAGTACTTC. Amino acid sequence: CASSPGGGEETQYF.

CDR3 in amino acids: CASSESLGGPQHF. In DNA, the CDR3 is TGTGCCAGCAGTGAGTCCTTAGGGGGGCCCCAGCATTTT. The chain uses TRBV2 and TRBJ1-5, with D perhaps TRBD1 (6 bases). From germline, CDR1 is SNHLY and CDR2 FYNNEI. Trimming shortened V by 3 bases and J by 9 bases, and 12 bases separated the two germline ends. This CDR3 contains 13 residues. The complete variable domain, with remaining parts taken from reference TRBV2 and TRBJ1-5, reads EPEVTQTPSHQVTQMGQEVILRCVPISNHLYFYWYRQILGQKVEFLVSFYNNEISEKSEIFDDQFSVERPDGSNFTLKIRSTKLEDSAMYFCASSESLGGPQHFGDGTRLSIL.

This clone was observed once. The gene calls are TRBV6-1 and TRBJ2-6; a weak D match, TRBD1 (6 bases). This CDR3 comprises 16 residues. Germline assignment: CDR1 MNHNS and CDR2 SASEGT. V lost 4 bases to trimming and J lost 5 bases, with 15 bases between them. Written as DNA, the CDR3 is TGTGCCAGCAGTGTTCTACAGGGCGGCTGGGCCAACGTCCTGACTTTC. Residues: CASSVLQGGWANVLTF.

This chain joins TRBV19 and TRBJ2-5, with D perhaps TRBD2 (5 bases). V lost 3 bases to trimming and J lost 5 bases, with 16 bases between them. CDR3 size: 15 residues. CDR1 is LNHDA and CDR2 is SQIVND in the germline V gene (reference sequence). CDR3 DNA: TGTGCCAGTAGTATGAGGGCCCTTGGGTGGGAGACCCAGTACTTC. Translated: CASSMRALGWETQYF.

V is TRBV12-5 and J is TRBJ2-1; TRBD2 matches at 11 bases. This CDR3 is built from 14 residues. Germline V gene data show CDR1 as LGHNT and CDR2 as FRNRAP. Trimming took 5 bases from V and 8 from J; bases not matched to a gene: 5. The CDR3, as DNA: TGTGCTAGTGGTCCGACTAGCGGGGTTTATGAGCAGTTCTTC. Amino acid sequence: CASGPTSGVYEQFF.

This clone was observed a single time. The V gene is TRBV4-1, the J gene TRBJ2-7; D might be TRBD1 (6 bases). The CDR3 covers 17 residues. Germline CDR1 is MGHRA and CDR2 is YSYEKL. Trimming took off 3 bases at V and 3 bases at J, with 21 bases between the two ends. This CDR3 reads CASSHPTPRQAYYEQYV. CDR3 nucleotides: TGCGCCAGCAGCCATCCCACCCCAAGACAGGCTTACTACGAGCAGTACGTC.

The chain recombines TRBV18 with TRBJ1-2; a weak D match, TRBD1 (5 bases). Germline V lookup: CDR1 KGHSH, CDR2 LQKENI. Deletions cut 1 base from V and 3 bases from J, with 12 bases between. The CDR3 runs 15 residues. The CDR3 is CASSPRPGGDYGYTF. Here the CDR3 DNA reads TGTGCCAGCTCACCACGTCCAGGAGGGGACTATGGCTACACCTTC.

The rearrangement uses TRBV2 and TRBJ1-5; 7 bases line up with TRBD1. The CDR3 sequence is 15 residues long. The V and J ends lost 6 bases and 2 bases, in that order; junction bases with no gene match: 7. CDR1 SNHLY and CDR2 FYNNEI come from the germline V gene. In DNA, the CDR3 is TGTGCCAGCAGGGAACAGGGGATGGGCAATCAGCCCCAGCATTTT. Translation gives CASREQGMGNQPQHF.

DNA for the CDR3: TGCAGCGTTTTTGGGACAGGCTCTAACTATGGCTACACCTTC. Amino acids: CSVFGTGSNYGYTF. The chain carries TRBV29-1 and TRBJ1-2; 8 positions agree with TRBD1. CDR3 length: 14 residues. Trimming took 5 bases from V and 0 from J; bases not matched to a gene: 5. Per germline, CDR1 SQVTM and CDR2 ANQGSEA.

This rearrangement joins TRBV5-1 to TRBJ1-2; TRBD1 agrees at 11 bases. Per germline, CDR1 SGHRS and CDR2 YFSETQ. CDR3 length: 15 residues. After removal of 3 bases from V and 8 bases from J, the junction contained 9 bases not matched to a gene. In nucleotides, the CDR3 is TGCGCCAGCAGCTCTGGACAGGGGGCGTTGGAGGGCTACACCTTC. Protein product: CASSSGQGALEGYTF.